Sequencing of this TCR beta chain was carried out in a study of T-cell memory formation after mild COVID-19. Details on this clonotype: Its antigen is unknown.

MiXCR was run by TCRdb on the 5' RACE reads, yielding one entry per CDR3 protein. The profile shows 100,000 to 150,000 distinct CDR3 sequences, approximately 16% of them singletons. This CDR3 has 18 amino acids. CDR1 and CDR2 from the germline V gene are LNHNV and YYDKDF (reference sequence). Trimming removed 0 bases at V and 4 bases at J, with 19 bases between. Whole-study results and caveats: The CD4+ clones that contracted clustered mainly within CM and EM, and the CD8+ clones concentrated in EMRA.

This receptor was identified in an adult woman who had mild COVID-19 (a few samples of this study predate the infection). Cell type and time point are not known. This chain uses TRBV15 with TRBJ2-1, with no clear D. The sample taken for sequencing was PBMCs or a T cell subset sorted from them (not recorded which). As DNA, the CDR3 is TGTGCCACCAGCAGAGATCTAGGGTCTACCACCTTTTACAATGAGCAGTTCTTC. Protein: CATSRDLGSTTFYNEQFF.